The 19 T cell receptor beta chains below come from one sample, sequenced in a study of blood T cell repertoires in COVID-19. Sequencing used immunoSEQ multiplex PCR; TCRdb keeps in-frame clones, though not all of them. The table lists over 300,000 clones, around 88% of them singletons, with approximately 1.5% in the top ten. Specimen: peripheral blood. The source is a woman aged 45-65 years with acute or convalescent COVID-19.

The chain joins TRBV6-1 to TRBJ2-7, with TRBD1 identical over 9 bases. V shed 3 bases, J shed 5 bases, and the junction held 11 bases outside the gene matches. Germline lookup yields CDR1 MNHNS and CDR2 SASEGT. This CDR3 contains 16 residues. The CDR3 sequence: CASSELPGTGMNEQYF. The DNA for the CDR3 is TGTGCCAGCAGTGAGCTTCCCGGGACAGGGATGAACGAGCAGTACTTC.

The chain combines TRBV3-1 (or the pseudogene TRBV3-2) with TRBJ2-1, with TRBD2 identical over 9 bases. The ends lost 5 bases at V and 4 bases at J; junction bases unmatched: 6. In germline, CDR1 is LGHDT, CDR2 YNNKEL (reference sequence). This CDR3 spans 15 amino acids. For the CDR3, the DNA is TGTGCCAGCAGCAAACTAGCGGGTGGTTACAATGAGCAGTTCTTC. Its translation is CASSKLAGGYNEQFF.

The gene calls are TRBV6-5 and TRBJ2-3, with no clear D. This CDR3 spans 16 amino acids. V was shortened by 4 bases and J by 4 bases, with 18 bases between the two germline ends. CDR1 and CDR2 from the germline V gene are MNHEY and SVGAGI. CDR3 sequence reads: CASSSLAAVGPDTQYF. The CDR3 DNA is TGTGCCAGCAGTTCCCTGGCGGCGGTGGGTCCAGATACGCAGTATTTT.

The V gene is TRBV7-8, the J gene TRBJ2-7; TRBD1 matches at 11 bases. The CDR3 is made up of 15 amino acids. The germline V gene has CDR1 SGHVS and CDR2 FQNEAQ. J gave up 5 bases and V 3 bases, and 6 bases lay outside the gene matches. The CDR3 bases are TGTGCCAGCAGCTTGTTGGACAGGGGGCTCGACGAGCAGTACTTC. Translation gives CASSLLDRGLDEQYF.

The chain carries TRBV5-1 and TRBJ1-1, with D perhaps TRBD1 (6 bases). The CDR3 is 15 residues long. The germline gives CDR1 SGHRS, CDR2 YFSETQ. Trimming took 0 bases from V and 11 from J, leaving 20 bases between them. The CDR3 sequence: CASSLAINRVAEAFF. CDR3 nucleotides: TGCGCCAGCAGCTTGGCCATCAACAGGGTCGCGGAGGCTTTCTTT.

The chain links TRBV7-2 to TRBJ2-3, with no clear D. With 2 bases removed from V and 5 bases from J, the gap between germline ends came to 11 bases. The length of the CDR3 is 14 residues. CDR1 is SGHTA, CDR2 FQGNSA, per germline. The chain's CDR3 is CASSLKSGVDTQYF. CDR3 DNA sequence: TGTGCCAGCAGCTTAAAGAGTGGAGTAGATACGCAGTATTTT.

For the CDR3, the DNA is TGTGCCAGCAGTTCGAGGACTTCTTCCGCCGGTCAGCCCCAGCATTTT. Translated: CASSSRTSSAGQPQHF. This chain joins TRBV28 and TRBJ1-5, with D hard to call. V dropped 4 bases and J dropped 6 bases, with 19 bases sitting between them. The CDR3 is 16 amino acids. Germline assignment: CDR1 MDHEN and CDR2 SYDVKM.

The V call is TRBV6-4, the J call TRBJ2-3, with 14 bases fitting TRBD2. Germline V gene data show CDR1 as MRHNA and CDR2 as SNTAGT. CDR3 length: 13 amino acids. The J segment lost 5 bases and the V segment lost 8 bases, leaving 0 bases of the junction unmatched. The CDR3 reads CASGTSGRDTQYF. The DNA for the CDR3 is TGTGCCAGCGGGACTAGCGGGAGAGATACGCAGTATTTT.

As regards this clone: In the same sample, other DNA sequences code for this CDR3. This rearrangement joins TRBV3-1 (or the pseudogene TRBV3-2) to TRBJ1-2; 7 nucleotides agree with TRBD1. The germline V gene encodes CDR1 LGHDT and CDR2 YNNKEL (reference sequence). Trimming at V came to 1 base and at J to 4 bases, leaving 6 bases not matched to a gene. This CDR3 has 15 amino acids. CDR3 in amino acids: CASSQGETGAYGYTF. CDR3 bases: TGTGCCAGCAGCCAAGGTGAAACAGGGGCCTATGGCTACACCTTC.

The DNA for the CDR3 is TGTGCCAGCAGCCCCCGCGGGGTGGATTCACCCCTCCACTTT. Protein product: CASSPRGVDSPLHF. This chain connects TRBV6-6 to TRBJ1-6; D gene ambiguous. This CDR3 comprises 14 residues. V dropped 6 bases and J dropped 8 bases, with 14 bases sitting between them. CDR1 is MNHNY, CDR2 SVGAGI, per germline (reference sequence).

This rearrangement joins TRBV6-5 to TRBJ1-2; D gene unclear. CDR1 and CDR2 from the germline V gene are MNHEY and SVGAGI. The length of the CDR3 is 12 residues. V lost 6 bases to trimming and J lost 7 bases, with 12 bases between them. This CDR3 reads CASSTLSRGYTF. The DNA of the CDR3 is TGTGCCAGCAGCACCTTGAGTCGTGGCTACACCTTC.

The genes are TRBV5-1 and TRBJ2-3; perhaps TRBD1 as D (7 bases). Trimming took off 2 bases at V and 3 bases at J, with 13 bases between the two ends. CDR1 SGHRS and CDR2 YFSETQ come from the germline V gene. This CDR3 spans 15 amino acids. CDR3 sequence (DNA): TGCGCCAGCAGCTTAACAGGGGCGGGGACAGATACGCAGTATTTT. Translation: CASSLTGAGTDTQYF.

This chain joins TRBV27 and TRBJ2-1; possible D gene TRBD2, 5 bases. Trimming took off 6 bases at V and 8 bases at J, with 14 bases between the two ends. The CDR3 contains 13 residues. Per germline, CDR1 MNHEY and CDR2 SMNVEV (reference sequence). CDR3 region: CASSSRASHEQFF. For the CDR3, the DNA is TGTGCCAGCAGCTCACGGGCTAGCCATGAGCAGTTCTTC.

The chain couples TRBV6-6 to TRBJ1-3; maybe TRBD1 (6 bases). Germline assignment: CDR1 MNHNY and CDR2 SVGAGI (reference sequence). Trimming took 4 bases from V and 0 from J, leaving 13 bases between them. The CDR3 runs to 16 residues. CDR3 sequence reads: CASSSDTGPSGNTIYF. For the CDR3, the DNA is TGTGCCAGCAGTTCAGACACAGGGCCCTCTGGAAACACCATATATTTT.

The CDR3 loop reads CASSEWGQPVNTEAFF. The CDR3 coding sequence is TGTGCCAGCAGTGAATGGGGACAGCCCGTGAACACTGAAGCTTTCTTT. The chain joins TRBV2 to TRBJ1-1; 7 nucleotides align to TRBD1. After removal of 2 bases from V and 0 bases from J, the junction contained 6 bases not matched to a gene. The CDR3 contains 16 residues. Per the germline V gene, CDR1 is SNHLY and CDR2 is FYNNEI.

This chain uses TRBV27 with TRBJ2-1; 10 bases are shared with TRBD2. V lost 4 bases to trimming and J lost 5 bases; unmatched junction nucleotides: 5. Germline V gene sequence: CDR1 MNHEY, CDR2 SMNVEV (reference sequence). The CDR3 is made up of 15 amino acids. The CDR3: CASSYRLAGNNEQFF. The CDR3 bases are TGTGCCAGCAGTTATCGACTAGCGGGTAACAATGAGCAGTTCTTC.

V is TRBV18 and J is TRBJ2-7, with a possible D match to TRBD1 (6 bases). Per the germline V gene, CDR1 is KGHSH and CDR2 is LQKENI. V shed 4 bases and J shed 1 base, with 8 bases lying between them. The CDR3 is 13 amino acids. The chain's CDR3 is CASSQGQSYEQYF. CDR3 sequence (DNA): TGTGCCAGCTCACAAGGACAGTCCTACGAGCAGTACTTC.

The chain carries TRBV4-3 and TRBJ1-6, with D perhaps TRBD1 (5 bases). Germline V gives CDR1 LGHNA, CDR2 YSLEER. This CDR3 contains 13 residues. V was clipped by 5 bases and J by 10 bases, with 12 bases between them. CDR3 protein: CASSSRQNSPLHF. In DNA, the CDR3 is TGCGCCAGCAGCTCCCGACAGAACTCACCCCTCCACTTT.

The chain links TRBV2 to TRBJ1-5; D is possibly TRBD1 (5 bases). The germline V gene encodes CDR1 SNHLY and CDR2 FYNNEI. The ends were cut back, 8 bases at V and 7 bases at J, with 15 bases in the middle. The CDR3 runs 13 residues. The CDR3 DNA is TGTGCCAGCCAAGCCGGGGGGAAACAGCCCCAGCATTTT. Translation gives CASQAGGKQPQHF.